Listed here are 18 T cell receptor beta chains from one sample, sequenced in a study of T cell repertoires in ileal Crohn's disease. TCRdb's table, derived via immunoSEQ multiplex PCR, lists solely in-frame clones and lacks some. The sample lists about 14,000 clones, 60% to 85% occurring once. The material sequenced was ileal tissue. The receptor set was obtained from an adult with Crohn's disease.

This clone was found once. The CDR3 is CASTGQGKGNSPLHF. In DNA, the CDR3 is TGTGCCAGCACCGGACAGGGTAAAGGGAATTCACCCCTCCACTTT. The rearrangement joins TRBV6-6 to TRBJ1-6; 8 positions agree with TRBD1. This CDR3 spans 15 amino acids. Germline CDR1 MNHNY, CDR2 SVGAGI (reference sequence). The V gene end was trimmed by 7 bases and the J gene end by 7 bases; junction bases not matched to a gene: 9.

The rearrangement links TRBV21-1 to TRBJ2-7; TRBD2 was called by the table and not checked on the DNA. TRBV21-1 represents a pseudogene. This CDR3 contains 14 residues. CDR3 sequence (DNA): TGTGCCAGCAGCAAAGGGGCGACTAGCTGCGAGCAGTACTTC. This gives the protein CASSKGATSCEQYF.

CDR3 nucleotide sequence: TGTGCCACCTGGGCTTCCTACAATGAGCAGTTCTTC. As protein: CATWASYNEQFF. The chain couples TRBV6-5 to TRBJ2-1; D is ambiguous. This CDR3 contains 12 residues. V was trimmed by 10 bases and J by 1 base, leaving 8 bases between them. Germline V gives CDR1 MNHEY, CDR2 SVGAGI.

DNA of the CDR3: TGTGCCAGCAGAGGACTAGCGGGGGGGAGTCAGCAGACCCAGTACTTC. It specifies CASRGLAGGSQQTQYF. The chain joins TRBV28 to TRBJ2-5, with TRBD2 matching over 15 bases. This CDR3 has 16 amino acids. Germline V CDR1 and CDR2: MDHEN, SYDVKM. J gave up 6 bases and V 6 bases, and 8 bases lay outside the gene matches.

The CDR3 spells CASSMHREREEFF. In nucleotides, the CDR3 is TGTGCCAGCAGCATGCACAGGGAGCGGGAGGAGTTCTTC. This rearrangement joins TRBV7-6 to TRBJ2-1; 9 bases fit TRBD2. CDR1 is SGHVS, CDR2 FNYEAQ, per germline. V lost 5 bases and J lost 14; bases outside the gene matches: 10. The CDR3 contains 13 residues.

The CDR3 DNA sequence: TGTGCCATCAGTGAGACAGGGGGGGTCACTGAAGCTTTCTTT. It codes for CAISETGGVTEAFF. The V call is TRBV10-3, the J call TRBJ1-1; 8 bases agree with TRBD1. The germline V gene encodes CDR1 ENHRY and CDR2 SYGVKD. Trimming cost V 2 bases and J 4 bases; bases outside gene matches: 3. The CDR3 has 14 residues.

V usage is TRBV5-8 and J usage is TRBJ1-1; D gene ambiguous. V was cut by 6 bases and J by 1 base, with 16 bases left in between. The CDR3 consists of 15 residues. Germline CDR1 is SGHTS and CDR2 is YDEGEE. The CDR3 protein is CASTRSPAKNTEAFF. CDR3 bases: TGTGCCAGCACCCGGAGCCCCGCGAAGAACACTGAAGCTTTCTTT. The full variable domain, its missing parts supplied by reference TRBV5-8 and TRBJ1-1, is EAGVTQSPTHLIKTRGQQATLRCSPISGHTSVYWYQQALGLGLQFLLWYDEGEERNRGNFPPRFSGRQFPNYSSELNVNALELEDSALYLCASTRSPAKNTEAFFGQGTRLTVV.

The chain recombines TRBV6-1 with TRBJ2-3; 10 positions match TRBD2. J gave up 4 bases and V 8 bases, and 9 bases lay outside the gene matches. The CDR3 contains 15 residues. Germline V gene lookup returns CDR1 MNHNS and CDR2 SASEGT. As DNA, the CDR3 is TGTGCCAGCGGCCGCAGCGGGGGGGCCGCAGATACGCAGTATTTT. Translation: CASGRSGGAADTQYF.

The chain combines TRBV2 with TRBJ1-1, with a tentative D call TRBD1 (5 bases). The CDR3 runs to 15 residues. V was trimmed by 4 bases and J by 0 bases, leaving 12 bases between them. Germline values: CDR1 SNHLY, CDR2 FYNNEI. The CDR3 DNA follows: TGTGCCAGCAGTGCGACAGCCAACATGAACACTGAAGCTTTCTTT. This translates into CASSATANMNTEAFF.

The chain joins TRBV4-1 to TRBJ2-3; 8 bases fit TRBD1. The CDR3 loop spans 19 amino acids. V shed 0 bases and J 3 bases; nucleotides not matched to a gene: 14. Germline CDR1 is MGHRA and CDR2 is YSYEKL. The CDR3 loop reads CASSQDHLGRGLKTDTQYF. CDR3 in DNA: TGCGCCAGCAGCCAAGATCACTTGGGCAGGGGGCTTAAGACAGATACGCAGTATTTT.

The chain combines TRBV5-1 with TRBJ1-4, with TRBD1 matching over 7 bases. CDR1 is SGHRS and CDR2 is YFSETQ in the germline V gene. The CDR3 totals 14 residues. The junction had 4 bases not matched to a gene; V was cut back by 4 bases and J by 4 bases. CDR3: CASSRGTVNEKLFF. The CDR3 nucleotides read TGCGCCAGCAGCCGCGGGACAGTTAATGAAAAACTGTTTTTT.

CDR3 bases: TGCGCCAGCAGGTCCGGCAGGGTTGGGGAGACCCAGTACTTC. This gives the protein CASRSGRVGETQYF. This sequence joins TRBV5-1 and TRBJ2-5; a weak D match, TRBD1 (5 bases). Germline V CDR1 and CDR2: SGHRS, YFSETQ. The CDR3 contains 14 residues. Trimming cost V 5 bases and J 5 bases, with 16 bases left between them.

CDR3 nucleotides: TGTGCCAGCAGCTTACTTCGGGACAACCAAGAGACCCAGTACTTC. Translating gives CASSLLRDNQETQYF. The chain links TRBV7-8 to TRBJ2-5; D possibly corresponds to TRBD1 (6 bases). The length of the CDR3 is 15 residues. Per germline, CDR1 SGHVS and CDR2 FQNEAQ. Trimming stripped 2 bases from V and 0 bases from J, with 10 bases between.

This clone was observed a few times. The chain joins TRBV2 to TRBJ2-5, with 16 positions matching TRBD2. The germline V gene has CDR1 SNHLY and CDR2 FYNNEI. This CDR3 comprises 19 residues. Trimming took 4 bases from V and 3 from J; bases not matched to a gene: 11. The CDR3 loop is CASSGPGLAGGRSEETQYF. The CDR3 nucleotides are TGTGCCAGCAGTGGCCCGGGACTAGCGGGGGGGCGGTCAGAAGAGACCCAGTACTTC.

The DNA of the CDR3 is TGTGCCAGCTCACCTACGGGACAGAGGTTTCAGCCCCAGCATTTT. Encoded protein: CASSPTGQRFQPQHF. This sequence joins TRBV18 and TRBJ1-5; 7 bases map to TRBD1. The length of the CDR3 is 15 residues. Trimming took 3 bases from V and 6 from J; bases not matched to a gene: 8. Germline CDR1 reads KGHSH; CDR2 reads LQKENI.

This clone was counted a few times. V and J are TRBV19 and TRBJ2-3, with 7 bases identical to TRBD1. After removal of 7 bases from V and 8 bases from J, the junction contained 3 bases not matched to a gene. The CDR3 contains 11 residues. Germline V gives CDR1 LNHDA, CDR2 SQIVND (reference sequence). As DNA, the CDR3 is TGTGCCAGTACCGACAGGGTTACGCAGTATTTT. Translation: CASTDRVTQYF.

The CDR3 nucleotides are TGTGCCAGCTCCGGGAGCTCCGGCGGGGAGCTGTTTTTT. As protein: CASSGSSGGELFF. The V gene is TRBV18, the J gene TRBJ2-2; possible D gene TRBD2, 6 bases. Trimming left V 6 bases short and J 7 bases short, with 12 bases between. CDR1 and CDR2 from the germline V gene are KGHSH and LQKENI. The CDR3 length is 13 residues.

In DNA form, the CDR3 reads TGTGCCAGCAGCGGACACGGGGGGTCACCCCTCCACTTT. Translation gives CASSGHGGSPLHF. V and J are TRBV7-6 and TRBJ1-6, with D perhaps matching TRBD1 (5 bases). The germline CDR1 and CDR2 sequences are SGHVS and FNYEAQ. The length of the CDR3 is 13 residues. Trimming stripped 5 bases from V and 10 bases from J, with 12 bases between. Using reference TRBV7-6 and TRBJ1-6 for the parts outside the CDR3, the full variable domain is GAGVSQSPRYKVTKRGQDVALRCDPISGHVSLYWYRQALGQGPEFLTYFNYEAQQDKSGLPNDRFSAERPEGSISTLTIQRTEQRDSAMYRCASSGHGGSPLHFGNGTRLTVT.